This entry features one T cell receptor beta chain sequence. This clone was counted only a few times. This clone's antigen is unknown. No base-level quality is on record; no much larger clone is a single base apart. The data stem from a study of blood T cell repertoires in COVID-19 (TCRdb year 2020). Context from the whole study: The collaborator samples originated in the United States, Italy and Spain and spanned the acute and convalescent phases of COVID-19. Where HLA class I and class II types were available, the types were taken from metadata supplied by the sample provider, not from assay-based typing. Samples were obtained from the ongoing ImmuneRACE study (first 160 participants) and from 1,200 or so subjects provided by 6 global collaborators. The dataset comprised deeply sampled blood TCRbeta repertoires from subjects exposed to, actively infected with, or recovered from COVID-19. The material from the prospective study consisted of cDNA or gDNA derived from T cells, B-cell-depleted T cells, or PBMCs. The repertoires were released in a freely available public database meant as a resource for research on the immune response to SARS-CoV-2. Sample metadata almost always included a de-identified subject ID, COVID-19 status, age in years and sex.

Study-wide conclusions, independent of this receptor: Clinical and demographic metadata were provided uncurated, with the amount varying by source and participant.

TCRbeta CDR3 regions were amplified from genomic DNA using the immunoSEQ Assay, a bias-controlled multiplex PCR. The published analysis was carried out like this. The number of nucleated cells in each sample was estimated from the amplification of reference gene primers within the assay. To quantify the absolute abundance of each unique TCRbeta CDR3 rearrangement, sequence reads were collapsed and filtered. For each sample, productive Simpson clonality was calculated as the square root of Simpson's diversity index across productive rearrangements. The source is immuneACCESS, and TCRdb retained only in-frame sequences with V and J called. Part of the clones is not carried over; for the studies checked, unresolved V genes explain less than half of this, and the remainder is unexplained. Clone size and V and J calls were adopted from that table, with D and trimming inferred from the DNA. This sample lists around 290,000 clones; around 89% were detected once. Together, the top ten hold approximately 4.2% of the sample.

Trimming removed 6 bases from V and 4 bases from J; the gene matches leave 6 bases unexplained. In the germline V gene, CDR1 corresponds to ENHRY and CDR2 to SYGVKD. The CDR3 spans 14 residues, from the cysteine through the phenylalanine. Just the 42-base CDR3 DNA is kept, in frame starting at base 1. The collaborating institutions used their own protocols to collect whole blood in K2EDTA tubes. For TCRbeta analysis, collaborators shipped samples in one of three forms: frozen whole blood, isolated PBMCs, or DNA extracted from either of those sample types. The chain links TRBV10-3 with TRBJ1-1, and 9 junctional nucleotides match TRBD1. The source material was peripheral blood. This receptor was taken from a man between 35 and 55 years old with acute or convalescent COVID-19. The bases read TGTGCCATCAGGGGGACAGGGTTGAGCACTGAAGCTTTCTTT. Protein translation: CAIRGTGLSTEAFF.